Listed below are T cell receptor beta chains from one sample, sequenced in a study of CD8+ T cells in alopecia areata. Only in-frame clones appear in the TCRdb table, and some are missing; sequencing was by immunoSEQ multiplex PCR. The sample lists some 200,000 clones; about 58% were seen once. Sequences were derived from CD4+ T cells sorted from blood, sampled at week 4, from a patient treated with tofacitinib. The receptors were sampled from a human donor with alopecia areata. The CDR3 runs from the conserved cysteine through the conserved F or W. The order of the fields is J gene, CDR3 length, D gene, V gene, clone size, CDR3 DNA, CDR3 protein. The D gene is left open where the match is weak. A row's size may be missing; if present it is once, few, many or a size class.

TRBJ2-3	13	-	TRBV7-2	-	TGTGCCAGCAGCGGGGCCGGGGCAGATACGCAGTATTTT	CASSGAGADTQYF
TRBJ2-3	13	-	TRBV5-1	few	TGCGCCAGCAGCTTGCTTCAGCTGGATACGCAGTATTTT	CASSLLQLDTQYF
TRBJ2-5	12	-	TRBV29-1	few	TGCAGCGTTGGGAGGAACCAAGAGACCCAGTACTTC	CSVGRNQETQYF
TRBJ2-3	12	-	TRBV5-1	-	TGCGCCAGCAGCTCAAACACAGATACGCAGTATTTT	CASSSNTDTQYF
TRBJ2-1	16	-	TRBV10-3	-	TGTGCCATCAGTGCTGTCACTACAGCCAAAGCCAATGAGCAGTTCTTC	CAISAVTTAKANEQFF
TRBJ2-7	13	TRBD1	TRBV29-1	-	TGCAGCGTTGAGGGACAGGGAAACTACGAGCAGTACTTC	CSVEGQGNYEQYF
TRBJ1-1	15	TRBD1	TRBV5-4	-	TGTGCCAGCAGCTTGGGACAGGGCGTGAACACTGAAGCTTTCTTT	CASSLGQGVNTEAFF
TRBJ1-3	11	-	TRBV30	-	TGTGCCTGGAGCGTTAGAAACACCATATATTTT	CAWSVRNTIYF
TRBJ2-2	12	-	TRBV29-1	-	TGCAGCGCCGGGCTAGAGTCCGGGGAGCTGTTTTTT	CSAGLESGELFF
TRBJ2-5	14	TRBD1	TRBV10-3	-	TGTGCCATCAGTGAGGGGACAGGGCGAGAGACCCAGTACTTC	CAISEGTGRETQYF
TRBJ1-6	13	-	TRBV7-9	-	TGTGCCAGCAGCTTACACAGGGATTCACCCCTCCACTTT	CASSLHRDSPLHF
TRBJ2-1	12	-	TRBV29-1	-	TGCAGCGTTGAAGTAGGAGTGAATGAGCAGTTCTTC	CSVEVGVNEQFF
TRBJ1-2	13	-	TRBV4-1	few	TGCGCCAGCAGCCAAGATCAAGAGGGAGGCTACACCTTC	CASSQDQEGGYTF
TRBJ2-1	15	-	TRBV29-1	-	TGCAGCGTTGGTCTCCTCCTTACGACATACAATGAGCAGTTCTTC	CSVGLLLTTYNEQFF
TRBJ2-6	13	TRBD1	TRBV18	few	TGTGCCAGCTCACCAAGAAAAGGACAGGCCCTGACTTTC	CASSPRKGQALTF
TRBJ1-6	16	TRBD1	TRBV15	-	TGTGCCACCAGCAGAGGACCCCGACAGGGGGGGTCACCCCTCCACTTT	CATSRGPRQGGSPLHF
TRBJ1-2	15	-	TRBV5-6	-	TGTGCCAGCAGCTTTTGGAACCTCGTCAACTATGGCTACACCTTC	CASSFWNLVNYGYTF
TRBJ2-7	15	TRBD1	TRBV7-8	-	TGTGCCAGCAGCACAAACAGGGGTAGCTCCTACGAGCAGTACTTC	CASSTNRGSSYEQYF
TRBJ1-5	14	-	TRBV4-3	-	TGCGCCAGCAGCCAAGGGATAGGCAATCAGCCCCAGCATTTT	CASSQGIGNQPQHF
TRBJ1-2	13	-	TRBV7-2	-	TGTGCCAGCAGCCCCGGACGGGAGAATGGCTACACCTTC	CASSPGRENGYTF
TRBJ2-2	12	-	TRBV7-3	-	TGTGCCAGCGGAGCGAACACCGGGGAGCTGTTTTTT	CASGANTGELFF
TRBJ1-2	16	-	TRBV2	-	TGTGCCAGCAGTGAAAGACGGCCGCTTGCTAACTATGGCTACACCTTC	CASSERRPLANYGYTF
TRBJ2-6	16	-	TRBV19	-	TGTGCCAGTAGTCCGCAAACAGGCTCTGGGGCCAACGTCCTGACTTTC	CASSPQTGSGANVLTF
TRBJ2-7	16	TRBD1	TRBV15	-	TGTGCCACCAGCAGAGATTTGAGGGGGCAGGGATACGAGCAGTACTTC	CATSRDLRGQGYEQYF
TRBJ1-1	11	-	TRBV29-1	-	TGCAGCGTGGAGTCCGTCACTGAAGCTTTCTTT	CSVESVTEAFF
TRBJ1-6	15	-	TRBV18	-	TGTGCCAGCTCACCACAAGGACAGCCAAATTCACCCCTCCACTTT	CASSPQGQPNSPLHF
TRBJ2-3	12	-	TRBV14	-	TGTGCCAGCAGCCAGGAATTGTATACGCAGTATTTT	CASSQELYTQYF
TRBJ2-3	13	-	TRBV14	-	TGTGCCAGCAGTCCATTGGGGACAGATACGCAGTATTTT	CASSPLGTDTQYF
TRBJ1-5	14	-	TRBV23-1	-	TGCGCCAGCAGTCAATCCAGCCTTTGTACGCCCCAGCATTTT	CASSQSSLCTPQHF